This T cell receptor beta chain was documented in a study of blood T cell repertoires in COVID-19. At the level of the study: From T cells, B-cell-depleted T cells, or PBMCs came the material, which was cDNA or gDNA.

The ends were cut back, 2 bases at V and 0 bases at J, with 11 bases in the middle. CDR1 LGHNA and CDR2 YSLEER come from the germline V gene. This CDR3 region has 15 residues. Original processing notes: From reference gene primer amplification, estimates of nucleated cell counts were derived. The protocol was immunoSEQ multiplex PCR, while the TCRdb copy is restricted to in-frame clones and leaves out a portion. The V and J calls and clone size are taken from that table; D and trimming were inferred from the DNA. The sample lists approximately 99,000 clones, 71% occurring once. V gene TRBV4-3 combines with J gene TRBJ2-7; possibly TRBD2 for D (6 bases). The clonotype originates from a woman in her thirties or forties with acute or convalescent COVID-19. The specimen was peripheral blood. Here the CDR3 reads CASSQSLTSSYEQYF. In DNA, the CDR3 is TGCGCCAGCAGCCAATCATTGACTAGCTCCTACGAGCAGTACTTC.